The clone carrying this TCR beta chain was found a few times. Its antigen is unidentified. Germline lookup yields CDR1 SGHTA and CDR2 FQGNSA. V dropped 0 bases and J dropped 0 bases, with 15 bases sitting between them. The CDR3 has 18 amino acids. The source of the sample is a study of T-cell reconstitution after alpha-beta-depleted transplantation in children. The study's findings and limits: At one year after transplant, newly produced T cells mostly accounted for T-cell counts and diversity.

Unique molecular identifiers were incorporated into the prepared TCRbeta library. TCRdb recomputed calls from the PCR reads with MiXCR, one row per CDR3 protein. The profile shows 700,000 to 950,000 distinct CDR3 sequences, around 17% of them singletons. The chain employs TRBV7-2 and TRBJ2-4; D gene uncertain. The receptor was isolated from a male patient between 5 and 17 years old who had a stem cell transplant for acute lymphoblastic leukemia, so the T cells may come from the graft donor. Sample: PBMCs, mostly from graft donor cells, taken 360 days after TCRalphabeta/CD19-depleted stem cell transplant. The CDR3 nucleotides read TGTGCCAGCAGCTTAGCGCTTGGGCAGGCTCTAGCCAAAAACATTCAGTACTTC. This translates into CASSLALGQALAKNIQYF.